Each of the 3 T cell receptor beta chains below was sequenced from the same sample in a study of human T cells and chemical hapten exposure. TCRdb re-called the RACE reads with MiXCR, one entry per CDR3 protein. The repertoire includes under 200,000 distinct CDR3 sequences, almost 30% of them detected once, and less than 3% sits in the top ten. The time point here: pre-sensitization, week 0. As for treatment: therapeutic diphenylcyclopropenone sensitization with weekly scalp DPC. This specimen consisted of whole blood, obtained in connection with sensitization to the hapten diphenylcyclopropenone (DPC). All receptors derive from a woman younger than 45 with alopecia areata. Some clones in this sample may be carry-over from other donors' samples.

The rearrangement uses TRBV9 and TRBJ2-3, with D hard to call. CDR1 SGDLS and CDR2 YYNGEE come from the germline V gene. Trimming stripped 2 bases from V and 5 bases from J, with 6 bases between. The CDR3 sequence is 12 residues long. The CDR3 region is CASSVAQDTQYF. For the CDR3, the DNA is TGTGCCAGCAGCGTCGCCCAAGATACGCAGTATTTT.

This clonotype showed up just a few times. This rearrangement joins TRBV5-1 to TRBJ2-1, with D perhaps TRBD2 (5 bases). The CDR3 has 13 residues. Trimming took off 2 bases at V and 8 bases at J, with 11 bases between the two ends. Germline CDR1 reads SGHRS; CDR2 reads YFSETQ. CDR3 nucleotide sequence: TGCGCCAGCAGCTTATTTCTAGCTGATGAGCAGTTCTTC. Amino acid sequence: CASSLFLADEQFF.

This clonotype has more than one count but fewer than ten. The V gene is TRBV6-1, the J gene TRBJ1-5; D remains ambiguous. Germline assignment: CDR1 MNHNS and CDR2 SASEGT. The CDR3 spans 13 residues. V gave up 4 bases and J gave up 1 base, with 5 bases separating them. CDR3 coding DNA: TGTGCCAGCAGTGGATGGAGCAATCAGCCCCAGCATTTT. Translated, it gives CASSGWSNQPQHF.